These 23 T cell receptor beta chains came from one sample sequenced in a study of CD8 T cells in ankylosing spondylitis. MiXCR, applied by TCRdb to the 5' RACE reads, yields one record per CDR3 protein. The data hold 310,000 or so distinct CDR3 sequences, with 20% observed a single time. The sequencing sample was made of blood, either unsorted or a sorted T cell fraction (not recorded which). The receptor source for this set is a male donor with ankylosing spondylitis or in good health (not recorded which).

The rearrangement uses TRBV28 and TRBJ1-5, with D maybe TRBD1 (5 bases). The CDR3 is 15 residues long. CDR1 MDHEN and CDR2 SYDVKM come from the germline V gene. V was pared by 6 bases and J by 3 bases, with 15 bases between. CDR3 sequence (DNA): TGTGCCAGCAGAGGGCAAGGGGCTAACAATCAGCCCCAGCATTTT. This encodes CASRGQGANNQPQHF. Drawing the rest from reference TRBV28 and TRBJ1-5, the complete variable domain is DVKVTQSSRYLVKRTGEKVFLECVQDMDHENMFWYRQDPGLGLRLIYFSYDVKMKEKGDIPEGYSVSREKKERFSLILESASTNQTSMYLCASRGQGANNQPQHFGDGTRLSIL.

This clonotype was seen many times. The chain uses TRBV9 and TRBJ2-3, with D uncertain. V lost 0 bases and J 9 bases, leaving 14 bases between the germline ends. Per the germline V gene, CDR1 is SGDLS and CDR2 is YYNGEE. CDR3 size: 14 residues. The CDR3 spells CASSVEDPRATQYF. The CDR3 DNA follows: TGTGCCAGCAGCGTAGAGGACCCCCGGGCGACGCAGTATTTT.

There are many counts of this clonotype. The chain joins TRBV6-4 to TRBJ2-2; D is undetermined. The CDR3 consists of 13 residues. Germline V gene lookup returns CDR1 MRHNA and CDR2 SNTAGT. V shed 2 bases and J shed 1 base, with 2 bases lying between them. CDR3 nucleotide sequence: TGTGCCAGCAGTGACAGGAACACCGGGGAGCTGTTTTTT. It yields the protein CASSDRNTGELFF.

This clonotype was detected ten times or more. This chain uses TRBV27 with TRBJ1-5, with D unresolved. The CDR3 length is 15 residues. Germline V gene lookup returns CDR1 MNHEY and CDR2 SMNVEV (reference sequence). Between the trimmed V and J ends, which lost 0 bases and 0 bases, there was a span of 6 bases. The CDR3, as DNA: TGTGCCAGCAGTTTATCGGGCTATAGCAATCAGCCCCAGCATTTT. Its protein product is CASSLSGYSNQPQHF.

The table lists this clonotype with a few counts. The rearrangement joins TRBV4-1 to TRBJ1-5; weak D call: TRBD1 (5 bases). With 0 bases removed from V and 6 bases from J, the gap between germline ends came to 12 bases. Looked up from germline, CDR1 is MGHRA and CDR2 is YSYEKL. The CDR3 spans 15 residues. The CDR3 bases are TGCGCCAGCAGCCAAGAATGGGGGGTGGGTCAGCCCCAGCATTTT. It translates to CASSQEWGVGQPQHF.

This clonotype has just a few counts. The genes are TRBV5-1 and TRBJ2-2; 7 nucleotides agree with TRBD1. V trimming: 5 bases; J trimming: 5 bases; junction bases outside the gene matches: 9. This CDR3 region has 15 residues. Germline CDR1 and CDR2: SGHRS and YFSETQ. The CDR3: CASRNPGQTTGELFF. DNA for the CDR3: TGCGCCAGCAGAAACCCGGGACAGACGACCGGGGAGCTGTTTTTT.

Only a few counts were recorded for this clonotype. The V gene is TRBV20-1, the J gene TRBJ2-3; TRBD2 is a possible D gene (5 bases). Deletions cut 3 bases from V and 2 bases from J, with 18 bases between. There are 16 residues in the CDR3. Germline-derived CDR1 and CDR2 are DFQATT and SNEGSKA (reference sequence). The CDR3 nucleotides read TGCAGTGCTAGCGGAATCCTAGAGCGGAACACAGATACGCAGTATTTT. It yields the protein CSASGILERNTDTQYF.

This chain links TRBV9 with TRBJ2-5; 9 bases are a match to TRBD1. In germline, CDR1 is SGDLS, CDR2 YYNGEE. With 4 bases clipped from V and 3 bases from J, the junction kept 7 bases outside the gene matches. The CDR3 runs 15 residues. This CDR3 is CASSSPRDREETQYF. The CDR3, as DNA: TGTGCCAGCAGCTCCCCTAGGGACAGGGAAGAGACCCAGTACTTC.

The rearrangement links TRBV5-1 to TRBJ1-1, with 8 nucleotides matching TRBD1. This CDR3 is 17 amino acids long. J lost 1 base, V lost 2 bases, and 10 bases had no gene match. The germline V gene encodes CDR1 SGHRS and CDR2 YFSETQ. DNA of the CDR3: TGCGCCAGCAGCTTCGGCAACAGGGGGAGAGCGAACACTGAAGCTTTCTTT. It translates to CASSFGNRGRANTEAFF.

V gene TRBV24-1 combines with J gene TRBJ2-1, with D possibly TRBD2 on 5 matching bases. This CDR3 has 16 amino acids. V shed 4 bases and J shed 5 bases, with 17 bases lying between them. Germline CDR1 KGHDR, CDR2 SFDVKD. CDR3 residues: CATSEGSARPNNEQFF. The CDR3 DNA sequence: TGTGCCACCAGTGAGGGTAGCGCTCGGCCTAACAATGAGCAGTTCTTC.

This clonotype has a single count. V gene TRBV3-1 combines with J gene TRBJ2-1; TRBD1 aligns across 7 bases. The V and J ends lost 4 bases and 4 bases, in that order; junction bases with no gene match: 7. This CDR3 has 15 amino acids. Germline CDR1 is LGHDT and CDR2 is YNNKEL (reference sequence). CDR3 region: CASSPRPGGYNEQFF. CDR3 DNA: TGTGCCAGCAGCCCCCGGCCAGGGGGATACAATGAGCAGTTCTTC.

A few counts support this clonotype. The chain joins TRBV27 to TRBJ1-2; 8 bases agree with TRBD1. From germline, CDR1 is MNHEY and CDR2 SMNVEV (reference sequence). The CDR3 totals 17 residues. J gave up 3 bases and V 5 bases, and 14 bases lay outside the gene matches. In DNA form, the CDR3 reads TGTGCCAGCAGTCGCGCAGGGGGCGGACGGAGAGACTATGGCTACACCTTC. As protein: CASSRAGGGRRDYGYTF.

This clonotype has just a few counts. V usage is TRBV21-1 and J usage is TRBJ2-1; TRBD1, the D gene given by the table, was not confirmed from the DNA. TRBV21-1 is flagged as a pseudogene. The CDR3 contains 18 residues. CDR3 protein: CASSTRTHPARSYNEQFF. CDR3 nucleotide sequence: TGTGCCAGCAGCACCCGGACACACCCGGCTAGGTCCTACAATGAGCAGTTCTTC.

This clonotype has only a few counts. The chain recombines TRBV2 with TRBJ2-7; either TRBD1 or TRBD2 may fit D (7 bases each). Germline CDR1 SNHLY, CDR2 FYNNEI. The length of the CDR3 is 16 residues. Trimming pared 3 bases from V and 2 bases from J, leaving 17 bases between. The CDR3 DNA reads TGTGCCAGCAGTGAGGGACAGTCACTAGCGACCTACGAGCAGTACGTC. Protein sequence: CASSEGQSLATYEQYV.

This clonotype was counted between two and nine times. The chain uses TRBV4-2 and TRBJ1-2; no definite D call. Per germline, CDR1 LGHNA and CDR2 YNFKEQ. The V and J ends lost 3 bases and 3 bases respectively, with 17 bases between them. The CDR3 is 16 residues long. The CDR3 nucleotides are TGTGCCAGCAGCCAGGTCAAGGCCCTGAGGGACTATGGCTACACCTTC. Its translation is CASSQVKALRDYGYTF.

This clonotype was recorded a few times. This CDR3 reads CASSPRTGRRSTF. The CDR3 coding sequence is TGTGCCAGCAGTCCCAGGACAGGTCGAAGGTCCACCTTC. The chain has TRBV12-3 or TRBV12-4 and TRBJ1-2; 7 nucleotides agree with TRBD1. This CDR3 has 13 residues. V was clipped by 5 bases and J by 13 bases; unmatched bases: 13.

This clonotype turned up a few times. The chain carries TRBV18 and TRBJ1-1; weak D call: TRBD1 (5 bases). Looked up from germline, CDR1 is KGHSH and CDR2 is LQKENI. V gave up 6 bases and J gave up 0 bases, with 14 bases separating them. CDR3 size: 15 residues. Here the CDR3 DNA reads TGTGCCAGCTCGGGCAGCAGGGCCCTGAACACTGAAGCTTTCTTT. As protein: CASSGSRALNTEAFF.

This clonotype was seen a handful of times. V and J are TRBV19 and TRBJ2-2, with a weak D call TRBD1 (6 bases). Trimming removed 2 bases from V and 4 bases from J, with 8 bases in between. There are 14 residues in the CDR3. Germline CDR1 LNHDA, CDR2 SQIVND (reference sequence). The CDR3 loop is CASSIQGSTGELFF. CDR3 DNA sequence: TGTGCCAGTAGTATACAGGGGAGCACCGGGGAGCTGTTTTTT.

The gene calls are TRBV6-6 and TRBJ2-3; either TRBD1 or TRBD2 may fit D (5 bases each). V was shortened by 4 bases and J by 13 bases, with 15 bases between the two germline ends. Germline V lookup: CDR1 MNHNY, CDR2 SVGAGI (reference sequence). The CDR3 is 12 residues long. The DNA for the CDR3 is TGTGCCAGCAGTTTGTGGGGCCCCGGGGAGTATTTT. It is translated as CASSLWGPGEYF.

In its sample, this clonotype was seen a few times. The chain combines TRBV3-1 with TRBJ1-5; tentative D call: TRBD1 (5 bases). The germline V gene encodes CDR1 LGHDT and CDR2 YNNKEL (reference sequence). Trimming took 3 bases from V and 4 from J, leaving 13 bases between them. The CDR3 runs to 15 residues. This chain's CDR3 is CASSHGPRGNQPQHF. The CDR3 DNA reads TGTGCCAGCAGCCACGGGCCGCGGGGGAATCAGCCCCAGCATTTT.

This clonotype showed up just once. The V gene is TRBV5-1, the J gene TRBJ2-7; D remains unclear. CDR3 length: 13 amino acids. The V gene's germline CDR1 is SGHRS and CDR2 YFSETQ. Trimming stripped 3 bases from V and 2 bases from J, with 9 bases between. The CDR3 here is CASSSKFTYEQYV. In DNA form, the CDR3 reads TGCGCCAGCAGCTCGAAATTTACCTACGAGCAGTACGTC.

The V and J genes are TRBV7-8 and TRBJ2-3, with 10 bases lining up with TRBD2. In germline, CDR1 is SGHVS, CDR2 FQNEAQ. V shed 1 base and J 7 bases; nucleotides not matched to a gene: 8. The CDR3 has 16 amino acids. CDR3 DNA: TGTGCCAGCAGCTTAGTAAGCGGGGGGGCCCTCTATACGCAGTATTTT. This encodes CASSLVSGGALYTQYF.

This clonotype was detected a few times. The chain links TRBV27 to TRBJ2-2; 9 bases align to TRBD2. The CDR3 has 16 amino acids. The ends lost 5 bases at V and 2 bases at J; junction bases unmatched: 6. CDR1 is MNHEY and CDR2 is SMNVEV in the germline V gene (reference sequence). CDR3 coding DNA: TGTGCCAGCAGTCGTATAGCGGGGGAAAACACCGGGGAGCTGTTTTTT. Its protein product is CASSRIAGENTGELFF.